The next 20 T cell receptor beta chains were all read from a single sample in a study of T cell repertoires in cytomegalovirus infection. TCRdb independently ran MiXCR on the reads; one entry per CDR3 protein. The sample includes 110,000 or so distinct CDR3 sequences, roughly 30% of them seen just once. Their specific antigens are unknown. Sample: CD8+ T cells from cultured PBMCs, taken from culture after CMV antigen stimulation. Source of these receptors: a human donor in good health (CMV status not recorded). Some clones in this sample may be carry-over from other donors' samples.

This clonotype was recorded many times. The chain employs TRBV20-1 and TRBJ2-7; the D gene could be TRBD1 or TRBD2 (7 bases each). Between the trimmed V and J ends, which lost 0 bases and 3 bases, there was a span of 15 bases. This CDR3 region has 15 residues. Germline V CDR1 and CDR2: DFQATT, SNEGSKA (reference sequence). CDR3 bases: TGCAGTGCTAGAGATACAGGGGAGGGGGTCTACGAGCAGTACTTC. This codes for CSARDTGEGVYEQYF.

This clonotype was counted only a few times. The rearrangement links TRBV7-6 to TRBJ1-1, with D tentatively TRBD1 (5 bases). Trimming stripped 3 bases from V and 5 bases from J, with 10 bases between. CDR3 length: 13 amino acids. Germline V gene sequence: CDR1 SGHVS, CDR2 FNYEAQ. The CDR3, as DNA: TGTGCCAGCAGCTTGGGGGGGAGGACTGAAGCTTTCTTT. Amino acids: CASSLGGRTEAFF.

The V call is TRBV11-3, the J call TRBJ2-5, with 8 bases that match TRBD1. The CDR3 runs to 16 residues. Trimming took 5 bases from V and 3 from J; bases not matched to a gene: 11. CDR1 is SGHNT, CDR2 YENEEA, per germline. The CDR3: CASSPGETGDEETQYF. The CDR3 DNA reads as TGTGCCAGCAGCCCCGGGGAGACAGGGGACGAAGAGACCCAGTACTTC.

The chain links TRBV6-2 or TRBV6-3 to TRBJ1-2; no reliable D call. The CDR3 has 16 residues. Trimming removed 3 bases from V and 4 bases from J, with 18 bases in between. Germline loops: CDR1 MNHEY, CDR2 SVGEGT. The CDR3 sequence: CASSYVMGLGSYGYTF. For the CDR3, the DNA is TGTGCCAGCAGTTATGTGATGGGCTTGGGTTCCTATGGCTACACCTTC.

The chain has TRBV4-3 and TRBJ1-5, with a possible D match to TRBD1 (5 bases). Germline V lookup: CDR1 LGHNA, CDR2 YSLEER. The V and J ends lost 0 bases and 13 bases respectively, with 19 bases between them. The CDR3 is made up of 15 amino acids. CDR3 sequence (DNA): TGCGCCAGCAGCCAAGATCTGCTGGAGGGGCCTTCTCAGCATTTT. This gives the protein CASSQDLLEGPSQHF.

V is TRBV20-1 and J is TRBJ1-2; possibly TRBD1 for D (5 bases). CDR3 length: 11 residues. Germline V gene sequence: CDR1 DFQATT, CDR2 SNEGSKA (reference sequence). V was clipped by 5 bases and J by 4 bases, with 8 bases between them. Here the CDR3 reads CSADDSYGYTF. CDR3 nucleotides: TGCAGTGCTGACGACAGCTATGGCTACACCTTC.

The J gene is TRBJ2-1, the V gene TRBV11-1, with D possibly matching TRBD2 (6 bases). Trimming removed 4 bases from V and 1 base from J, with 29 bases in between. The length of the CDR3 is 21 residues. CDR1 and CDR2 (germline): SGHAT, FQDESV (reference sequence). The CDR3 DNA reads as TGTGCCAGCAGCTCGCCGGACGTGCTCGTTGGACCCGCGGGGTCCTACAATGAGCAGTTCTTC. Translating gives CASSSPDVLVGPAGSYNEQFF.

This chain joins TRBV7-2 and TRBJ2-1; 8 nucleotides agree with TRBD1. Germline V gives CDR1 SGHTA, CDR2 FQGNSA. The CDR3 has 18 residues. The junction had 16 bases not matched to a gene; V was cut back by 4 bases and J by 5 bases. Written as DNA, the CDR3 is TGTGCCAGCAGCTCCCCCCCCAGGACAGGGCTAAATAACAATGAGCAGTTCTTC. It translates to CASSSPPRTGLNNNEQFF.

J is TRBJ1-5 and V is TRBV7-6; no definite D call. Germline-derived CDR1 and CDR2 are SGHVS and FNYEAQ. The CDR3 runs to 13 residues. V was clipped by 5 bases and J by 6 bases, with 11 bases between them. Written as DNA, the CDR3 is TGTGCCAGCAGCATGAACTCGGGTCAGCCCCAGCATTTT. As protein: CASSMNSGQPQHF.

Note on this clonotype: Relative to the germline gene, one junction end is altered; a read error may explain this. The V gene is TRBV7-8, the J gene TRBJ2-3; 8 bases line up with TRBD2. Germline V CDR1 and CDR2: SGHVS, FQNEAQ. The CDR3 extends over 11 amino acids. This CDR3 is CASSSGGPLNF. CDR3 nucleotides: TGTGCCAGCAGCTCGGGGGGGCCCCTCAATTTT.

J is TRBJ1-5 and V is TRBV7-8; 10 nucleotides align to TRBD1. This CDR3 has 15 residues. Germline trimming cut 4 bases from V and 4 bases from J; bases unmatched to any gene: 4. Germline CDR1 is SGHVS and CDR2 is FQNEAQ. CDR3 DNA: TGTGCCAGCAGCTCGAGGACAGGGGGTAATCAGCCCCAGCATTTT. This sequence encodes CASSSRTGGNQPQHF.

V gene TRBV7-2 combines with J gene TRBJ2-5; 10 nucleotides agree with TRBD2. The CDR3 is made up of 15 amino acids. Germline-derived CDR1 and CDR2 are SGHTA and FQGNSA. Trimming removed 0 bases from V and 5 bases from J; junction bases left unmatched: 3. The CDR3 DNA is TGTGCCAGCAGCTTAGCAGCGGGGGGGGGCGAGACCCAGTACTTC. This encodes CASSLAAGGGETQYF.

V gene TRBV4-1 combines with J gene TRBJ2-7; 11 bases align to TRBD2. V lost 0 bases, J lost 3 bases, and 1 base stayed unmatched. CDR1 MGHRA and CDR2 YSYEKL come from the germline V gene. The CDR3 has 15 amino acids. CDR3 DNA: TGCGCCAGCAGCCAAGAACTAGCGGGGGACTACGAGCAGTACTTC. Protein product: CASSQELAGDYEQYF.

This chain joins TRBV12-3 or TRBV12-4 and TRBJ1-3, with no clear D. V was shortened by 1 base and J by 0 bases, with 4 bases between the two germline ends. There are 14 residues in the CDR3. Written as DNA, the CDR3 is TGTGCCAGCAGTTTAGGTATCTCTGGAAACACCATATATTTT. It codes for CASSLGISGNTIYF.

The V gene is TRBV7-9, the J gene TRBJ1-5; weak D call: TRBD1 (6 bases). The CDR3 covers 15 residues. Germline V gives CDR1 SEHNR, CDR2 FQNEAQ (reference sequence). The V end lost 5 bases, the J end lost 4 bases, and 15 bases lay between the germline ends. The CDR3: CASSLEGGLNQPQHF. The CDR3 DNA is TGTGCCAGCAGCCTCGAGGGGGGCCTGAATCAGCCCCAGCATTTT.

This clonotype was found a few times. The chain combines TRBV27 with TRBJ2-1; D unresolved. Germline V lookup: CDR1 MNHEY, CDR2 SMNVEV (reference sequence). Trimming took off 3 bases at V and 5 bases at J, with 11 bases between the two ends. The CDR3 has 14 amino acids. The CDR3 DNA follows: TGTGCCAGCAGTTTTTCTAGTGCCCACAATGAGCAGTTCTTC. Amino acid sequence: CASSFSSAHNEQFF.

Written as DNA, the CDR3 is TGTGCCAGCAGCTTAGGGGGGACAGGGGTGTACAATCAGCCCCAGCATTTT. Translation gives CASSLGGTGVYNQPQHF. This chain uses TRBV7-4 with TRBJ1-5, with 10 bases lining up with TRBD1. The germline CDR1 and CDR2 sequences are SGHVT and SQSDAQ. There are 17 residues in the CDR3. J was trimmed by 3 bases and V by 1 base; bases with no gene match: 6.

V gene TRBV10-3 combines with J gene TRBJ2-1; D remains unclear. This CDR3 is built from 15 residues. V lost 2 bases and J lost 0, with 8 bases in between. Germline V CDR1 and CDR2: ENHRY, SYGVKD. The CDR3 loop reads CAISETESSYNEQFF. The CDR3 bases are TGTGCCATCAGTGAGACAGAGAGCTCCTACAATGAGCAGTTCTTC.

In this sample, this clonotype turned up a few times. The rearrangement uses TRBV11-1 and TRBJ2-1; 10 nucleotides line up with TRBD2. Germline CDR1 and CDR2: SGHAT and FQDESV (reference sequence). The CDR3 runs to 18 residues. Trimming cost V 3 bases and J 2 bases; bases outside gene matches: 10. The CDR3 is CASSFDVSGGPPYNEQFF. The DNA of the CDR3 is TGTGCCAGCAGCTTCGACGTTAGCGGGGGGCCCCCCTACAATGAGCAGTTCTTC.

The genes are TRBV7-8 and TRBJ2-3; D may be TRBD1 or TRBD2 (5 bases each). Germline values: CDR1 SGHVS, CDR2 FQNEAQ. The CDR3 totals 16 residues. V was trimmed by 0 bases and J by 3 bases, leaving 13 bases between them. The DNA of the CDR3 is TGTGCCAGCAGCTTAGCGGTTGGGGCGGGTACAGATACGCAGTATTTT. Translation gives CASSLAVGAGTDTQYF.